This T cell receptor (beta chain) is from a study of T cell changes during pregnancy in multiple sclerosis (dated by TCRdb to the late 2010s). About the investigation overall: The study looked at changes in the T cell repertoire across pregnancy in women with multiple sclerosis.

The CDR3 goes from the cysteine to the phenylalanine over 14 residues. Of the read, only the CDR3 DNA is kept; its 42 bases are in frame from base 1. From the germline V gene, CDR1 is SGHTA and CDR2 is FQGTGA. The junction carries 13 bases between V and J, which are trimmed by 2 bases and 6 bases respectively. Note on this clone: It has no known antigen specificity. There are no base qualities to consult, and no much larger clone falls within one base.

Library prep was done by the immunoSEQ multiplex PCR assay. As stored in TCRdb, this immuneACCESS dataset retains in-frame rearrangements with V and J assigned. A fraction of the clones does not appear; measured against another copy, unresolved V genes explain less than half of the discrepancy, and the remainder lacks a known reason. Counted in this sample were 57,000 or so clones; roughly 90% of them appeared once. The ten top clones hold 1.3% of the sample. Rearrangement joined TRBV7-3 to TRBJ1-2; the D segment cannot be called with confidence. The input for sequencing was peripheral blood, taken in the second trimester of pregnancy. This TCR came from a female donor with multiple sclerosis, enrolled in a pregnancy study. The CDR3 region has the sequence CASSLAGSKDGYTF. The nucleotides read TGTGCCAGCAGCTTAGCCGGGTCTAAGGATGGCTACACCTTC. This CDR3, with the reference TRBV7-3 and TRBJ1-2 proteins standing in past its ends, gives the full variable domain GAGVSQTPSNKVTEKGKYVELRCDPISGHTALYWYRQSLGQGPEFLIYFQGTGAADDSGLPNDRFFAVRPEGSVSTLKIQRTERGDSAVYLCASSLAGSKDGYTFGSGTRLTVV.